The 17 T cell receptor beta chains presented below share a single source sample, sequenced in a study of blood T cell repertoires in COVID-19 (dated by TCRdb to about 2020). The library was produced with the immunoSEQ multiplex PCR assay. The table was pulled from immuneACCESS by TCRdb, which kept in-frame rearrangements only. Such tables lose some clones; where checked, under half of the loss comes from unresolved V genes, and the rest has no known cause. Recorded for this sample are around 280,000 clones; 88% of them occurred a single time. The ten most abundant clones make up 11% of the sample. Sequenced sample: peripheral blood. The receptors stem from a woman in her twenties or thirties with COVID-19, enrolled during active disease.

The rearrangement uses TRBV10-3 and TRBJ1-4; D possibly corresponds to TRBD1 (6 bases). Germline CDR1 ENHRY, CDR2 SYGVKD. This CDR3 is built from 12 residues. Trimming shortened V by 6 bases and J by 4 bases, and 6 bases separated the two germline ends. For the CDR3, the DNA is TGTGCCATCAGGGACAGTAATGAAAAACTGTTTTTT. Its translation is CAIRDSNEKLFF.

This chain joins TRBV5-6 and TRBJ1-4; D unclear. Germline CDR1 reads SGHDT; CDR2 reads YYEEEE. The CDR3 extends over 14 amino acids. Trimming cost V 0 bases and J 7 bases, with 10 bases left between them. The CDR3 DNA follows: TGTGCCAGCAGCTTGGGCCAGCGCGGTGAAAAACTGTTTTTT. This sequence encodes CASSLGQRGEKLFF.

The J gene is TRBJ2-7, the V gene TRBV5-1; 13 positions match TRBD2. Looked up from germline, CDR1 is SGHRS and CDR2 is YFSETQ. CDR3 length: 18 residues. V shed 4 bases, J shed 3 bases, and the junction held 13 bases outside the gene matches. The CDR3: CASSPGGTGLAGDYEQYF. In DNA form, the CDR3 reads TGCGCCAGCAGCCCGGGAGGGACCGGACTAGCGGGAGACTACGAGCAGTACTTC.

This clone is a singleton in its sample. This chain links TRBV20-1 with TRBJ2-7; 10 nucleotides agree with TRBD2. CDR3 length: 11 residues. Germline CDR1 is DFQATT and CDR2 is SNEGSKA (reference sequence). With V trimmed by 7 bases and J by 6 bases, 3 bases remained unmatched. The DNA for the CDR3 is TGCAGTGGACTAGCGGGTCTCGAGCAGTACTTC. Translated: CSGLAGLEQYF.

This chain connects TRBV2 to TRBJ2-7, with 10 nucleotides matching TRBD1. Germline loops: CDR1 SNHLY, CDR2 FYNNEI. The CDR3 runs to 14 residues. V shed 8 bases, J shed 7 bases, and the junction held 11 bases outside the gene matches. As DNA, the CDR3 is TGTGCCAGCGCCGGGGACAGGGGAGATGATGAGCAGTACTTC. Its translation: CASAGDRGDDEQYF.

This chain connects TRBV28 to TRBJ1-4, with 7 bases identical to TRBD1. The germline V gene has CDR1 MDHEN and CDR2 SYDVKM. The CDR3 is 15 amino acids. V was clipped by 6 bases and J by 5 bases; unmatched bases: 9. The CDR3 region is CASRRTDRENEKLFF. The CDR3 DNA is TGTGCCAGCAGGCGCACAGACAGGGAGAATGAAAAACTGTTTTTT.

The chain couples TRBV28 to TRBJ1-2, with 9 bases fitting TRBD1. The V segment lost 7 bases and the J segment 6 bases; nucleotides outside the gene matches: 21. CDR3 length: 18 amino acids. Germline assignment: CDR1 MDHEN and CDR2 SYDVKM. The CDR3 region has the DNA TGTGCCAGCACCCTCTCCGCCTTCCGGGACAGGGATCGAAATGGCTACACCTTC. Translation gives CASTLSAFRDRDRNGYTF.

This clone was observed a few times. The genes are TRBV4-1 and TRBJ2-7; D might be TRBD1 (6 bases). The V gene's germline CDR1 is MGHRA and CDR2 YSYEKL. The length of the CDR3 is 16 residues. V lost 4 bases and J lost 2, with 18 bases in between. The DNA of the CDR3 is TGCGCCAGCAGCCGAGAATTACAGGGAGCCACCTACGAGCAGTACTTC. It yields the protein CASSRELQGATYEQYF.

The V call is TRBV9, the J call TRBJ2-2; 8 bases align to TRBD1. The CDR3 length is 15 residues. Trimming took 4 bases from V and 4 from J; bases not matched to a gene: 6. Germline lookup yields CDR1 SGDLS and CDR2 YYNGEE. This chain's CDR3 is CASSPRGLGTGELFF. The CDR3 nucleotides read TGTGCCAGCAGCCCCAGGGGGCTGGGCACCGGGGAGCTGTTTTTT.

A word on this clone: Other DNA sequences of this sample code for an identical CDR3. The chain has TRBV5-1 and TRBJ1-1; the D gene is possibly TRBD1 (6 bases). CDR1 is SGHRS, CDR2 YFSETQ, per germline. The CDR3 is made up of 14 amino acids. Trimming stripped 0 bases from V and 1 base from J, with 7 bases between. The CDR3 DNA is TGCGCCAGCAGCTTGGGGGACACGAACACTGAAGCTTTCTTT. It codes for CASSLGDTNTEAFF.

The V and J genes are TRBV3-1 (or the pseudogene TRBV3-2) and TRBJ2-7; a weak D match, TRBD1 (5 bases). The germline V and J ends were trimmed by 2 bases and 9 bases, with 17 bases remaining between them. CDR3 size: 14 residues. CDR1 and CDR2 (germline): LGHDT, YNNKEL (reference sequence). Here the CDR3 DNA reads TGTGCCAGCAGCCAACTGGGGCTAGTCACACGGCAGTACTTC. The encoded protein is CASSQLGLVTRQYF.

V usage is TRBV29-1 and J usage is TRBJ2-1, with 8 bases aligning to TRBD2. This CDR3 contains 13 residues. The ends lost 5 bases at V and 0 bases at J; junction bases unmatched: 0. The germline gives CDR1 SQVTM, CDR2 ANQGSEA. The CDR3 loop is CSVSGSSYNEQFF. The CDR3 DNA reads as TGCAGCGTTAGCGGGAGCTCCTACAATGAGCAGTTCTTC.

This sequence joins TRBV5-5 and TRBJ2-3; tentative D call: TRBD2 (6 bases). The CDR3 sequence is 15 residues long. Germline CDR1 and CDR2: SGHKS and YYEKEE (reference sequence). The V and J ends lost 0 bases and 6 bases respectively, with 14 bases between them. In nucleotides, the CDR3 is TGTGCCAGCAGCTTGGTTGGGGGGAGCCCCGATACGCAGTATTTT. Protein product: CASSLVGGSPDTQYF.

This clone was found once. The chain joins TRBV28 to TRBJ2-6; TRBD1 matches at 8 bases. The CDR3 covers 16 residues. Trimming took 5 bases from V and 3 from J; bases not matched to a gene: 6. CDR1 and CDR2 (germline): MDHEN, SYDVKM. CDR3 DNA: TGTGCCAGCAGTCCGAGGACAGGGAGTGGGGCCAACGTCCTGACTTTC. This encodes CASSPRTGSGANVLTF.

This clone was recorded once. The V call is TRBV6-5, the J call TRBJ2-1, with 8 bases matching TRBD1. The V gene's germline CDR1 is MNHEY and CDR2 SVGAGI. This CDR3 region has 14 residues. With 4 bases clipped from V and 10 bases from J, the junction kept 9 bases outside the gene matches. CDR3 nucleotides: TGTGCCAGCAGTTTCGGACAGGGTGATTGGGAGCAGTTCTTC. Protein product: CASSFGQGDWEQFF.

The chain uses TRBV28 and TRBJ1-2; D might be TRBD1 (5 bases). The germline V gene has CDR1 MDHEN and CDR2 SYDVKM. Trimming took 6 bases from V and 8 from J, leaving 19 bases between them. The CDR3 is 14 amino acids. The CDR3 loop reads CASSPATETMGYTF. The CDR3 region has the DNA TGTGCCAGCAGCCCCGCGACAGAAACTATGGGCTACACCTTC.

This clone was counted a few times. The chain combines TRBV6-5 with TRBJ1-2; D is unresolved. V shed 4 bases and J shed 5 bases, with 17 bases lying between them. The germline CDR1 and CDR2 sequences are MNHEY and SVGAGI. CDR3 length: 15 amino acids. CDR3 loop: CASSSPTRDLYGYTF. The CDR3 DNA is TGTGCCAGCAGTTCCCCGACAAGAGACCTTTATGGCTACACCTTC.